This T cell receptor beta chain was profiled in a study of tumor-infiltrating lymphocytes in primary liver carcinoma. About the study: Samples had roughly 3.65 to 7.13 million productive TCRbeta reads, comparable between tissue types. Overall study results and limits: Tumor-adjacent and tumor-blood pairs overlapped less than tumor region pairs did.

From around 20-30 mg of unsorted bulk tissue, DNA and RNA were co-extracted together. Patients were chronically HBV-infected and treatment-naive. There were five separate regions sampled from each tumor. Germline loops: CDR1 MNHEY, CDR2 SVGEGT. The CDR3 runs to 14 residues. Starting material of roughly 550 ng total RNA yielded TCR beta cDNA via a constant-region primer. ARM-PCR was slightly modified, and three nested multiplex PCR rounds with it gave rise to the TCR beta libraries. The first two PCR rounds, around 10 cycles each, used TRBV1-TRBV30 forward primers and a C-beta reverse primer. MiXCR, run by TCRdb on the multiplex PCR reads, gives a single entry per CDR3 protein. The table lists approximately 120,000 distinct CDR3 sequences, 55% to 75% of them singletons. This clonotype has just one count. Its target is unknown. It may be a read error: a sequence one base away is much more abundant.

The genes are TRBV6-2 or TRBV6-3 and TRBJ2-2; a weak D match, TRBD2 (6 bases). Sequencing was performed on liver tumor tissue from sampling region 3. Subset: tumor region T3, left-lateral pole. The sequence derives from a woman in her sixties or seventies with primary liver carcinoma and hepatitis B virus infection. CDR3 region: CVSSYGGFDGELFF. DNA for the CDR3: TGTGTCAGCAGTTACGGGGGTTTCGACGGGGAGCTGTTTTTT.